Listed below are T cell receptor beta chains from one sample, sequenced in a study of blood T cell repertoires in COVID-19. TCRdb's table, derived via immunoSEQ multiplex PCR, lists solely in-frame clones and lacks some. The sample contains fewer than 650,000 clones, 85% to 90% of which appear only once. Specimen: peripheral blood. The receptor set was obtained from a woman between 45 and 65 years old with COVID-19, enrolled during active disease. Each CDR3 is given with its conserved first and last residue. The D gene is left open where the match is weak. A clone size is listed for some rows: how often the clone was seen (once, few, many), or a class if it is expanded.

CDR3nt	CDR3aa	j_gene	d_gene	abundance	v_gene
TGTGCCAGTAGTATGTCGGGGAGCACTGAAGCTTTCTTT	CASSMSGSTEAFF	TRBJ1-1	-	-	TRBV19
TGTGCCAGCAGTTTAGTTGGGACAGGGGGCCAACCCCTCCACTTT	CASSLVGTGGQPLHF	TRBJ1-6	TRBD1	-	TRBV27
TGTGCCAGCAGTCCAAGCGGGGGGGGCAGGAAGACCCAGTACTTC	CASSPSGGGRKTQYF	TRBJ2-5	TRBD2	-	TRBV6-2/TRBV6-3
TGTGCCACCACGCTAGGGACGGACGGGGGAAAACTGTTTTTT	CATTLGTDGGKLFF	TRBJ1-4	-	once	TRBV2
TGTGCCTGGAGTGTCAGGGGCTACGAGCAGTACTTC	CAWSVRGYEQYF	TRBJ2-7	-	-	TRBV30
TGTGCCAGCAGGGGGGGACGGCCCAATCAGCCCCAGCATTTT	CASRGGRPNQPQHF	TRBJ1-5	-	-	TRBV2
TGTGCCAGCAGCTTTGTTAGAGGGAATCATGGCTACACCTTC	CASSFVRGNHGYTF	TRBJ1-2	-	-	TRBV11-2
TGTGCCTGGAGTGTGGGGGCGGACTATGGCTACACCTTC	CAWSVGADYGYTF	TRBJ1-2	-	-	TRBV30
TGCGCCAGCAGCCTACGACAGGGGAGCTCCTACGAGCAGTACTTC	CASSLRQGSSYEQYF	TRBJ2-7	TRBD1	-	TRBV5-1
TGTGCCAGCCCTTCAGGGTACACTGAAGCTTTCTTT	CASPSGYTEAFF	TRBJ1-1	-	-	TRBV9
TGTGCCAGCAGCGTTACAGGGGACATTCAGCCCCAGCATTTT	CASSVTGDIQPQHF	TRBJ1-5	TRBD1	-	TRBV9
TGTGCCTGGAGAGGAAGGGGGGGGTCGAACACTGAAGCTTTCTTT	CAWRGRGGSNTEAFF	TRBJ1-1	-	-	TRBV30
TGCGCCAGCAGCTTGGGGGACAGGGGATACGAGCAGTACTTC	CASSLGDRGYEQYF	TRBJ2-7	TRBD1	-	TRBV5-1
TGTGCCAGCAGTTGGCGACAGGGGACAAATCAGCCCCAGCATTTT	CASSWRQGTNQPQHF	TRBJ1-5	TRBD1	once	TRBV27
TGTGCCAGCAGTGAAAGAGGGGACAGGGGGTATGGCTACACCTTC	CASSERGDRGYGYTF	TRBJ1-2	TRBD1	-	TRBV6-1
TGTGCCAGCAGAGAGACAGGGACTTATGGCTACACCTTC	CASRETGTYGYTF	TRBJ1-2	TRBD1	-	TRBV6-6
TGTGCCAGTAACCCTAGGACAGGGGATCAGCCCCAGCATTTT	CASNPRTGDQPQHF	TRBJ1-5	TRBD1	few	TRBV19
TGTGCCAGCAGTACACCGGTGGGGACACCCTACGAGCAGTACTTC	CASSTPVGTPYEQYF	TRBJ2-7	-	-	TRBV28
TGTGCCAGCAGCCTCTGGGGTAGCGGGGATCATAATGAGCAGTTCTTC	CASSLWGSGDHNEQFF	TRBJ2-1	TRBD2	-	TRBV11-3
TGTGCCAGCAGTTTAACAGGGTTCCCCGGGGAGCTGTTTTTT	CASSLTGFPGELFF	TRBJ2-2	-	-	TRBV27
TGTGCCAGCAGTTATTCCGCGGGGGAGACCCAGTACTTC	CASSYSAGETQYF	TRBJ2-5	-	-	TRBV6-5
TGTGCCAGCAGCTTGGTGTGGGGTTGGGGCTTGAGTAGAGGCTACACCTTC	CASSLVWGWGLSRGYTF	TRBJ1-2	-	-	TRBV5-5
TGTGCCAGCAGTGAAAGGTACCAGGGCGGTGCGGACGAGCAGTACTTC	CASSERYQGGADEQYF	TRBJ2-7	-	-	TRBV6-1
TGTGCCAGCAGCGGGACAGCTTTATATGGCTACACCTTC	CASSGTALYGYTF	TRBJ1-2	TRBD1	-	TRBV11-2
TGTGCCAGCAGAGGGGACAGGGGATATAACGAGCAGTACTTC	CASRGDRGYNEQYF	TRBJ2-7	TRBD1	-	TRBV2
TGTGCCAGCAGCCCGACTAGCGGGGGGACAGGGGAGCAGTTCTTC	CASSPTSGGTGEQFF	TRBJ2-1	TRBD2	-	TRBV7-3
TGCGCCAGCTGTTCCGGGACTCCCGCCCAAGAGACCCAGTACTTC	CASCSGTPAQETQYF	TRBJ2-5	-	-	TRBV10-1
TGTGCCAGCAGCCAATTGGACAGACCTTACACTGAAGCTTTCTTT	CASSQLDRPYTEAFF	TRBJ1-1	-	-	TRBV3-1/TRBV3-2
TGTGCCAGCAGCTTCCTAGGGACAGGGGGCGATGAAAAACTGTTTTTT	CASSFLGTGGDEKLFF	TRBJ1-4	TRBD1	-	TRBV7-9
TGTGCCACCAGTCCATTCCCGGGACAAAGGGACACAGATACGCAGTATTTT	CATSPFPGQRDTDTQYF	TRBJ2-3	-	-	TRBV24-1
TGTGCCAGCTCGCAGCCAGGCTATTCACCCCTCCACTTT	CASSQPGYSPLHF	TRBJ1-6	-	-	TRBV2
TGCGCCAGCAGCGAGCAGGGGGGCACTGAAGCTTTCTTT	CASSEQGGTEAFF	TRBJ1-1	TRBD1	-	TRBV5-1
TGTGCCTGGAGAGCAGGGGGCCGGAACACTGAAGCTTTCTTT	CAWRAGGRNTEAFF	TRBJ1-1	TRBD1	-	TRBV30
TGTGCCAGCAGTGAATTCCCGACGGGTAATCGTTCACCCCTCCACTTT	CASSEFPTGNRSPLHF	TRBJ1-6	-	-	TRBV6-1
TGTGCCAGCCCAAACAGGGGAGGTGGCTACACCTTC	CASPNRGGGYTF	TRBJ1-2	TRBD1	-	TRBV28
TGTGCCAGCAGAGATAACAGGGGCGGCACCGGGGAGCTGTTTTTT	CASRDNRGGTGELFF	TRBJ2-2	TRBD1	once	TRBV11-2
TGTGCCAGCAGTCCCCGACGGACAGGGGGCGCACCCTCCTATGGCTACACCTTC	CASSPRRTGGAPSYGYTF	TRBJ1-2	TRBD1	-	TRBV6-6
TGTGCCAGCAACCCGCGGGAGGGCGGGGAGCTGTTTTTT	CASNPREGGELFF	TRBJ2-2	TRBD2	-	TRBV9
TGCAGCGTTGATGTGAGTCAGGGGGGCGGCTACACCTTC	CSVDVSQGGGYTF	TRBJ1-2	TRBD1	once	TRBV29-1
TGTGCCTGGAGTTACAGGGGGCAAGCCAAAAACATTCAGTACTTC	CAWSYRGQAKNIQYF	TRBJ2-4	TRBD1	once	TRBV30
TGTGCCAGCATCCCCGACAGGGGGGGGCTCATGAACACTGAAGCTTTCTTT	CASIPDRGGLMNTEAFF	TRBJ1-1	TRBD1	-	TRBV27
TGTGCCAGCAGCCCCGGGACTAGCATTGCGAATGAGCAGTTCTTC	CASSPGTSIANEQFF	TRBJ2-1	TRBD2	-	TRBV7-8
TGTGCCACCAGTTGGGAGACCGGGGAGCTGTTTTTT	CATSWETGELFF	TRBJ2-2	-	-	TRBV24-1
TGTGCCAGCAGTTATCTATCGGTCACTGAAGCTTTCTTT	CASSYLSVTEAFF	TRBJ1-1	-	-	TRBV6-2/TRBV6-3
TGTGCCAGCGGGGGCCCCCTTACAGGGAATGGCTACACCTTC	CASGGPLTGNGYTF	TRBJ1-2	-	-	TRBV6-5
TGTGCCAGTAGTAGCGGGGTACAAGAGACCCAGTACTTC	CASSSGVQETQYF	TRBJ2-5	-	few	TRBV19
TGTGCCAGCAGCGTAGAACTAGCGGGGGGGCTTCAAGAGCAGTTCTTC	CASSVELAGGLQEQFF	TRBJ2-1	TRBD2	once	TRBV9
TGTGCCAGCAGCTCCGACAGAGGGGGGAGGGCTAATGAAAAACTGTTTTTT	CASSSDRGGRANEKLFF	TRBJ1-4	-	-	TRBV5-5
TGCGCCAGCAGCCAAGTGGGCGGGGGAGGTGTGAATGAGCAGTTCTTC	CASSQVGGGGVNEQFF	TRBJ2-1	TRBD2	-	TRBV4-1
TGTGCCAGCAGCCTACTAGCGGGGGGGACCGGGGAGCTGTTTTTT	CASSLLAGGTGELFF	TRBJ2-2	TRBD2	-	TRBV7-2
TGTGCCAGTAGTATGGAGGGGACAGCGAACACTGAAGCTTTCTTT	CASSMEGTANTEAFF	TRBJ1-1	TRBD1	once	TRBV19
TGTGCCAGCAGCTTTGGGGAGTCCAAAAACATTCAGTACTTC	CASSFGESKNIQYF	TRBJ2-4	-	-	TRBV5-4
TGTGCCAGCAGTTTATGGGAGGGAGGCGGCTACACCTTC	CASSLWEGGGYTF	TRBJ1-2	-	-	TRBV27
TGTGCCAGCAGTATCGGACAGGGAGAGACCTTC	CASSIGQGETF	TRBJ1-2	TRBD1	-	TRBV12-3/TRBV12-4
TGCAGCGTTGAAGATTCTACGGGGGGGCCCGACGAGCAGTACTTC	CSVEDSTGGPDEQYF	TRBJ2-7	TRBD2	few	TRBV29-1
TGTGCCAGCAGCCCACAGGGTATTGGCCGGGCCCAGCATTTT	CASSPQGIGRAQHF	TRBJ1-5	-	-	TRBV2
TGTGCCAGTAGCTTAGGGGCAGGGGGCCGGACTGAAGCTTTCTTT	CASSLGAGGRTEAFF	TRBJ1-1	TRBD1	-	TRBV19
TGTGCCAGCAGCTACGGGACAGTCTACGAGCAGTACTTC	CASSYGTVYEQYF	TRBJ2-7	TRBD1	once	TRBV12-3/TRBV12-4
TGTGCCAGCAGCTTAGGAGGCGGGACAGGGAACAATCAGCCCCAGCATTTT	CASSLGGGTGNNQPQHF	TRBJ1-5	TRBD1	-	TRBV7-8
TGTGCCAGTATCGGCAGGGGAATTAGTGAGCAGTTCTTC	CASIGRGISEQFF	TRBJ2-1	-	-	TRBV19